This T cell receptor (beta chain) was sequenced during a study of T cell changes during pregnancy in multiple sclerosis. Sequencing was performed with immunoSEQ multiplex PCR; in TCRdb, only in-frame clones are kept and a portion is missing. The data show tens of thousands of clones, with 85% to 90% seen just once and under 0.65% held by the top ten. V was pared by 4 bases and J by 5 bases, with 14 bases between. There are 15 residues in the CDR3. Germline V gene lookup returns CDR1 LNHDA and CDR2 SQIVND (reference sequence). The sequence derives from a female donor with multiple sclerosis, enrolled in a pregnancy study. Sequencing was performed on CD4+ T cells from peripheral blood mononuclear cells, taken in the first trimester of pregnancy. This chain joins TRBV19 and TRBJ2-2, with a tentative D call TRBD1 (6 bases). The CDR3 loop reads CASSNGQTYTGELFF. The CDR3, as DNA: TGTGCCAGTAGTAATGGACAGACCTATACCGGGGAGCTGTTTTTT.